This T cell receptor beta chain originates from a study of blood T cell repertoires in COVID-19. V lost 4 bases, J lost 7 bases, and 13 bases lay in between. Germline CDR1 and CDR2: LNHDA and SQIVND (reference sequence). This CDR3 has 13 amino acids. This clone is a singleton in its sample. Assay: immunoSEQ multiplex PCR; the TCRdb copy retains only in-frame clones and omits some. The sample contains 300,000 or so clones, 85% to 90% of which appear only once. The gene calls are TRBV19 and TRBJ1-1, with no clear D. The sequence was collected from a woman aged 30 to 39 with COVID-19, enrolled during active disease. Sequencing was carried out using peripheral blood. CDR3 sequence (DNA): TGTGCCAGTAGTAGTAGAGTAGGAGGTGAAGCTTTCTTT. Its protein product is CASSSRVGGEAFF.